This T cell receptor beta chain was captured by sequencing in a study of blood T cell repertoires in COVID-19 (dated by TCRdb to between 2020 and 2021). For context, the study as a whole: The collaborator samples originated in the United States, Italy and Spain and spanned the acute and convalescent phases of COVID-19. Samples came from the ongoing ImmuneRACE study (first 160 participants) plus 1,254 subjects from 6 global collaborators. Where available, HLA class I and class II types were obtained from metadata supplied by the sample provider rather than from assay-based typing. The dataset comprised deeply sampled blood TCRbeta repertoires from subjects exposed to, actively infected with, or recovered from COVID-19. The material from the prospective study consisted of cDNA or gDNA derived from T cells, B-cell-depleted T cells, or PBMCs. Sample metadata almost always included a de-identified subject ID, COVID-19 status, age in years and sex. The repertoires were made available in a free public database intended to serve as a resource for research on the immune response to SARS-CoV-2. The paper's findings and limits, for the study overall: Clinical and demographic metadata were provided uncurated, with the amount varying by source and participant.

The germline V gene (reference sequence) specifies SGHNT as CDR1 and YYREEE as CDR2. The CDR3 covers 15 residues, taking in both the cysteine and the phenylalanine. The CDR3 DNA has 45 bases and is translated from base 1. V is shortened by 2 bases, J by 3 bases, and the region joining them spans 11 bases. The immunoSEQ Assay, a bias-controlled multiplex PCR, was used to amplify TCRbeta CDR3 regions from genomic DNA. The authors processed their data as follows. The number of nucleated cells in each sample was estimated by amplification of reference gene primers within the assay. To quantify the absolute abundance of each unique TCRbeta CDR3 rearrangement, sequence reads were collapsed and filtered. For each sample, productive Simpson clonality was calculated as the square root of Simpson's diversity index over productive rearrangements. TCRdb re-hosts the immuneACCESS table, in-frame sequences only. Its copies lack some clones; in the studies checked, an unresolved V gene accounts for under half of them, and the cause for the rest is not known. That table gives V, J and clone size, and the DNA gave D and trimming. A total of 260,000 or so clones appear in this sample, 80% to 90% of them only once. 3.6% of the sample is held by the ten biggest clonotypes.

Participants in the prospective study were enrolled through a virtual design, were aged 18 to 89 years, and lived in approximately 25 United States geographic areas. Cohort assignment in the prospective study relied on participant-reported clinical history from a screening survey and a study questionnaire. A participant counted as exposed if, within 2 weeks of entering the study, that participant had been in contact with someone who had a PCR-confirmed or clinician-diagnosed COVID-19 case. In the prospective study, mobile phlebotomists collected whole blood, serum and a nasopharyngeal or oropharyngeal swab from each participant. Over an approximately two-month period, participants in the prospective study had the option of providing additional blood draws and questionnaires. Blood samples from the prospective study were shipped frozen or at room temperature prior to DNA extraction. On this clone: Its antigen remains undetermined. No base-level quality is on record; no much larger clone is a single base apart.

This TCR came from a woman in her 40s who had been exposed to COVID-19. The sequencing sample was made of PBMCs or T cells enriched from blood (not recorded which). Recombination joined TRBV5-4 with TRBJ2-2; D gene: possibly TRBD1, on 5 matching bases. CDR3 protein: CASSLDFRDTGELFF. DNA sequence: TGTGCCAGCAGCTTAGATTTCAGGGACACCGGGGAGCTGTTTTTT. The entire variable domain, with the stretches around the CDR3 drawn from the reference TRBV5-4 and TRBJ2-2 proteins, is ETGVTQSPTHLIKTRGQQVTLRCSSQSGHNTVSWYQQALGQGPQFIFQYYREEENGRGNFPPRFSGLQFPNYSSELNVNALELDDSALYLCASSLDFRDTGELFFGEGSRLTVL.